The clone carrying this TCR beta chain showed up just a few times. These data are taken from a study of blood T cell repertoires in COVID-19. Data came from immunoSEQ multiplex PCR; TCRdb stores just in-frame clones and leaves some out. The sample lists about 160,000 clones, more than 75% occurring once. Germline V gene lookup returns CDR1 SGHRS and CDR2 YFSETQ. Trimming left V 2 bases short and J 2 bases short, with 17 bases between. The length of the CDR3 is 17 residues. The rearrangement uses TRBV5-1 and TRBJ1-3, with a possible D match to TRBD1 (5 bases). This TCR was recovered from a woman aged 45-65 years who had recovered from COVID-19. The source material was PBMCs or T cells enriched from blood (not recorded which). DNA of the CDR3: TGCGCCAGCAGCTTTTCGCAACTCAGGGAAACTGGAAACACCATATATTTT. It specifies CASSFSQLRETGNTIYF.